The 21 T cell receptor beta chains listed next were all sequenced from one sample in a study of cytomegalovirus exposure and HLA in healthy donors. A multiplex PCR was run with 60 Vbeta primers and 13 Jbeta primers. Repertoires were generated with immunoSEQ multiplex PCR, while TCRdb's copy carries only in-frame clones and drops some. The sample has approximately 140,000 clones, 70% to 80% seen once. Sequenced material: PBMCs. The receptors originated from a man between 50 and 59 years old in good health and CMV-seropositive.

The chain uses TRBV5-1 and TRBJ2-1, with 7 positions matching TRBD2. The CDR3 has 14 residues. The germline gives CDR1 SGHRS, CDR2 YFSETQ. V was clipped by 2 bases and J by 2 bases; unmatched bases: 1. CDR3 nucleotides: TGCGCCAGCAGCTTAGCGGGAACCTACAATGAGCAGTTCTTC. The encoded protein is CASSLAGTYNEQFF.

This chain joins TRBV27 and TRBJ2-7; D not resolved. The germline V gene has CDR1 MNHEY and CDR2 SMNVEV (reference sequence). This CDR3 is 13 amino acids long. V was clipped by 5 bases and J by 4 bases, with 12 bases between them. The CDR3 DNA is TGTGCCAGCAGTAGAGGCGGAACTTACGAGCAGTACTTC. Protein: CASSRGGTYEQYF.

This chain joins TRBV30 and TRBJ2-1; D is undetermined. This CDR3 contains 14 residues. V dropped 0 bases and J dropped 7 bases, with 13 bases sitting between them. Germline CDR1 GTSNPN, CDR2 SVGIG (reference sequence). This CDR3 reads CAWSVGTIRNEQFF. The CDR3, as DNA: TGTGCCTGGAGTGTAGGAACTATTAGAAATGAGCAGTTCTTC.

The chain employs TRBV18 and TRBJ2-3, with 9 bases identical to TRBD1. Per the germline V gene, CDR1 is KGHSH and CDR2 is LQKENI. The CDR3 covers 16 residues. V shed 4 bases, J shed 4 bases, and the junction held 9 bases outside the gene matches. The CDR3 protein is CASSQPGQGGADTQYF. The CDR3 DNA follows: TGTGCCAGCTCACAGCCGGGACAGGGTGGGGCAGATACGCAGTATTTT.

The rearrangement joins TRBV6-1 to TRBJ1-1, with D possibly TRBD1 on 5 matching bases. The CDR3 is made up of 14 amino acids. V lost 3 bases to trimming and J lost 4 bases, with 12 bases between them. Germline V lookup: CDR1 MNHNS, CDR2 SASEGT. The CDR3 loop is CASSESWGGTEAFF. The DNA of the CDR3 is TGTGCCAGCAGTGAGAGTTGGGGGGGCACTGAAGCTTTCTTT.

The chain couples TRBV5-4 to TRBJ2-7, with D hard to call. V was trimmed by 0 bases and J by 3 bases, leaving 4 bases between them. The CDR3 spans 12 residues. In germline, CDR1 is SGHNT, CDR2 YYREEE (reference sequence). The CDR3 DNA follows: TGTGCCAGCAGCTTGGCCCGCTACGAGCAGTACTTC. Protein product: CASSLARYEQYF.

This clone has only a few counts. A much larger clone sits a single nucleotide away, making a read error possible. The chain employs TRBV4-1 and TRBJ1-2; 12 nucleotides line up with TRBD1. This CDR3 is built from 16 residues. V trimming: 4 bases; J trimming: 7 bases; junction bases outside the gene matches: 10. Germline CDR1 is MGHRA and CDR2 is YSYEKL. Here the CDR3 DNA reads TGCGCCAGCAGCCCCTGCATGGGACAGGGGGCGGGTGGCTACACCTTC. Its translation: CASSPCMGQGAGGYTF.

This chain connects TRBV2 to TRBJ2-5; maybe TRBD2 (6 bases). CDR1 and CDR2 from the germline V gene are SNHLY and FYNNEI. This CDR3 has 11 amino acids. V was shortened by 1 base and J by 13 bases, with 10 bases between the two germline ends. The CDR3: CASSEDGGRYF. The CDR3 bases are TGTGCCAGCAGTGAAGACGGGGGACGGTACTTC.

The rearrangement joins TRBV5-4 to TRBJ2-1; 8 bases match TRBD1. The CDR3 length is 15 residues. V trimming: 3 bases; J trimming: 2 bases; junction bases outside the gene matches: 4. Germline CDR1 reads SGHNT; CDR2 reads YYREEE (reference sequence). The CDR3 sequence: CASSSPGQAYNEQFF. The CDR3 coding sequence is TGTGCCAGCAGCTCGCCGGGACAGGCCTACAATGAGCAGTTCTTC.

This sequence joins TRBV5-1 and TRBJ2-7; TRBD2 aligns across 11 bases. Germline CDR1 reads SGHRS; CDR2 reads YFSETQ. The CDR3 sequence is 16 residues long. V shed 4 bases, J shed 1 base, and the junction held 7 bases outside the gene matches. DNA for the CDR3: TGCGCCAGCAGCCGGGGACTAGCGGACGGGTCCTACGAGCAGTACTTC. Protein product: CASSRGLADGSYEQYF.

The chain combines TRBV5-8 with TRBJ2-1; D gene unclear. V lost 0 bases and J lost 5, with 9 bases in between. This CDR3 comprises 14 residues. Germline-derived CDR1 and CDR2 are SGHTS and YDEGEE. The CDR3 DNA follows: TGTGCCAGCAGCTTGGCCCTAGTCGACAATGAGCAGTTCTTC. It encodes CASSLALVDNEQFF. The variable domain in full, completed from reference TRBV5-8 and TRBJ2-1, reads EAGVTQSPTHLIKTRGQQATLRCSPISGHTSVYWYQQALGLGLQFLLWYDEGEERNRGNFPPRFSGRQFPNYSSELNVNALELEDSALYLCASSLALVDNEQFFGPGTRLTVL.

This clone was detected once. V gene TRBV29-1 combines with J gene TRBJ1-5; D is ambiguous. The V gene lost 0 bases and the J gene lost 0 bases, with 3 bases spanning the gap. The germline CDR1 and CDR2 sequences are SQVTM and ANQGSEA. This CDR3 is 13 amino acids long. The CDR3 DNA is TGCAGCGTTGAAGAATATAGCAATCAGCCCCAGCATTTT. It specifies CSVEEYSNQPQHF.

This chain joins TRBV18 and TRBJ2-2; maybe TRBD2 (5 bases). This CDR3 comprises 16 residues. V lost 3 bases and J lost 4, with 15 bases in between. The germline CDR1 and CDR2 sequences are KGHSH and LQKENI. The CDR3 nucleotides read TGTGCCAGCTCACCCGGTTATGCGGGTTCCACCGGGGAGCTGTTTTTT. Its protein product is CASSPGYAGSTGELFF.

CDR3 DNA sequence: TGTGCCATCAGTGAAATCCGGGGGGATGGCTACACCTTC. Its protein product is CAISEIRGDGYTF. V is TRBV10-3 and J is TRBJ1-2, with D tentatively TRBD1 (5 bases). Germline values: CDR1 ENHRY, CDR2 SYGVKD. V lost 3 bases and J 6 bases, leaving 11 bases between the germline ends. This CDR3 contains 13 residues.

V gene TRBV6-1 combines with J gene TRBJ1-3; 7 positions match TRBD1. The germline CDR1 and CDR2 sequences are MNHNS and SASEGT. V trimming: 5 bases; J trimming: 3 bases; junction bases outside the gene matches: 7. This CDR3 comprises 15 residues. The chain's CDR3 is CASSTRQGGGNTIYF. Written as DNA, the CDR3 is TGTGCCAGCAGTACCCGACAGGGTGGTGGAAACACCATATATTTT.

The sample holds a few counts of this clone. CDR3 coding DNA: TGTGCCAGCAGTCAAGAGCGGGAGTTTTACGAGCAGTACTTC. Its translation is CASSQEREFYEQYF. The chain couples TRBV6-1 to TRBJ2-7, with 8 bases identical to TRBD2. Germline-derived CDR1 and CDR2 are MNHNS and SASEGT. CDR3 size: 14 residues. Trimming removed 5 bases from V and 4 bases from J; junction bases left unmatched: 7.

This clone turned up a few times. The chain has TRBV10-3 and TRBJ1-3; the match to TRBD1 covers 7 bases. The CDR3 totals 15 residues. J was trimmed by 1 base and V by 2 bases; bases with no gene match: 2. Germline CDR1 is ENHRY and CDR2 is SYGVKD. CDR3 nucleotides: TGTGCCATCAGTGAGAGGGGGCGGTCTGGAAACACCATATATTTT. Its translation: CAISERGRSGNTIYF.

This chain joins TRBV28 and TRBJ1-6; 9 nucleotides match TRBD1. V trimming: 6 bases; J trimming: 4 bases; junction bases outside the gene matches: 4. The CDR3 has 15 residues. CDR1 and CDR2 (germline): MDHEN, SYDVKM. The CDR3, as DNA: TGTGCCAGCAGGTTCGGGACAGGGTATAATTCACCCCTCCACTTT. Translation gives CASRFGTGYNSPLHF.

The chain is built from TRBV7-2 and TRBJ1-2; D is unresolved. V shed 6 bases and J shed 7 bases, with 21 bases lying between them. This CDR3 has 15 residues. Germline V gene sequence: CDR1 SGHTA, CDR2 FQGNSA. CDR3 coding DNA: TGTGCCAGCAGGTGGACTCCCGAAGCGGGTTTTGGCTACACCTTC. Protein sequence: CASRWTPEAGFGYTF.

The chain carries TRBV28 and TRBJ2-2; 10 bases align to TRBD1. With 5 bases clipped from V and 6 bases from J, the junction kept 12 bases outside the gene matches. The CDR3 totals 17 residues. Germline V gene sequence: CDR1 MDHEN, CDR2 SYDVKM. The CDR3 sequence is CASSPSPGQGSPGELFF. The CDR3 bases are TGTGCCAGCAGTCCCAGCCCGGGACAGGGGTCCCCCGGGGAGCTGTTTTTT.

The rearrangement uses TRBV7-2 and TRBJ2-1; weak D call: TRBD1 (5 bases). The ends were cut back, 5 bases at V and 6 bases at J, with 14 bases in the middle. Germline V gene data show CDR1 as SGHTA and CDR2 as FQGNSA. This CDR3 region has 14 residues. Here the CDR3 DNA reads TGTGCCAGCAGCCCGGATATCAGGGTCAATGAGCAGTTCTTC. Protein sequence: CASSPDIRVNEQFF.